The entry below describes one TCR beta chain. Its antigen is still unknown. Produced via immunoSEQ multiplex PCR; TCRdb's table is partial and in-frame only. Of 50,000 to 70,000 clones in the sample, roughly four fifths were seen once. The data were taken from a study of a mutant IDH1 vaccine in newly diagnosed glioma. This CDR3 is built from 17 residues. The germline V gene has CDR1 SGHAT and CDR2 FQNNGV. J gave up 3 bases and V 5 bases, and 8 bases lay outside the gene matches. Noted time point: week 35, safety follow-up. What each vaccine dose contained was 300 ug of mutant IDH1 20-mer peptide, accompanied by topical imiquimod.

The chain is built from TRBV11-2 and TRBJ2-3, with TRBD2 matching over 13 bases. This specimen was PBMCs, taken from a glioma patient whose treatment included an IDH1 peptide vaccine. The receptor was derived from a middle-aged man with glioma. CDR3 region: CASSKTSGGRGTDTQYF. CDR3 DNA sequence: TGTGCCAGCAGCAAGACTAGCGGGGGGCGGGGAACAGATACGCAGTATTTT.